The 31 T cell receptor beta chains listed next were all sequenced from one sample in a study of regulatory T cells in long-lasting Graves disease. CDR3-region Arm-PCR and iRepertoire HTBI primers produced the TCR beta libraries. MiXCR was run by TCRdb on the multiplex PCR reads, yielding one entry per CDR3 protein. The sample yields some 560,000 distinct CDR3 sequences, about 16% seen once. The time point: newly diagnosed GD, antithyroid drugs for less than 3 months. There was RNA extracted from PBMCs, and the TCR library was made from it. The data were also submitted as part of a second study, on T cells in Graves' hyperthyroidism and ophthalmopathy.

Specimen: peripheral blood mononuclear cells (PBMCs), collected at new diagnosis, from a patient treated with antithyroid drugs. The receptors were sampled from a woman aged 35-65 years with Graves disease.

V gene TRBV7-9 combines with J gene TRBJ1-5, with D maybe TRBD1 (6 bases). V was shortened by 4 bases and J by 9 bases, with 13 bases between the two germline ends. This CDR3 is 13 amino acids long. Germline CDR1 and CDR2: SEHNR and FQNEAQ (reference sequence). CDR3 sequence reads: CASSSGDTRPQHF. The CDR3 coding sequence is TGTGCCAGCAGCTCCGGGGACACCCGGCCCCAGCATTTT.

Many counts were recorded for this clonotype. The chain couples TRBV2 to TRBJ1-6, with D unclear. The V end was cut by 10 bases, the J end by 6 bases, with 10 bases between. The CDR3 is made up of 12 amino acids. Germline V gene data show CDR1 as SNHLY and CDR2 as FYNNEI. The CDR3 is CATRLPNSPLHF. The CDR3 DNA follows: TGTGCCACCCGACTCCCTAATTCACCCCTCCACTTT.

The chain is built from TRBV7-9 and TRBJ2-5, with 8 bases matching TRBD2. The J segment lost 0 bases and the V segment lost 5 bases, leaving 11 bases of the junction unmatched. This CDR3 has 17 amino acids. Germline V gives CDR1 SEHNR, CDR2 FQNEAQ (reference sequence). CDR3 residues: CASSAFSQRGYQETQYF. The CDR3 DNA reads TGTGCCAGCAGCGCCTTTTCTCAGCGGGGGTACCAAGAGACCCAGTACTTC.

This clonotype came up once. V is TRBV28 and J is TRBJ2-3, with 8 bases fitting TRBD1. CDR3 size: 16 residues. V lost 4 bases and J lost 2; bases outside the gene matches: 8. Germline V CDR1 and CDR2: MDHEN, SYDVKM. This CDR3 is CASSYIPGGNTDTQYF. The CDR3 DNA is TGTGCCAGCAGTTATATCCCAGGGGGCAACACAGATACGCAGTATTTT.

This clonotype has only a few counts. CDR3 sequence: CASSPGTGIADTQYF. The CDR3 DNA reads TGCGCCAGCAGTCCCGGGACAGGGATAGCAGATACGCAGTATTTT. The chain carries TRBV10-2 and TRBJ2-3; 9 bases are shared with TRBD1. CDR3 length: 15 residues. The germline V gene has CDR1 WSHSY and CDR2 SAAADI. The V segment lost 5 bases and the J segment 4 bases; nucleotides outside the gene matches: 7.

The chain carries TRBV20-1 and TRBJ2-1, with 10 bases fitting TRBD2. J gave up 5 bases and V 6 bases, and 4 bases lay outside the gene matches. The CDR3 has 13 amino acids. The germline V gene encodes CDR1 DFQATT and CDR2 SNEGSKA (reference sequence). The CDR3 nucleotides are TGCAGTGCCAGACTAGCGGGCGACAATGAGCAGTTCTTC. Translation: CSARLAGDNEQFF.

The rearrangement joins TRBV5-1 to TRBJ1-1, with 11 bases fitting TRBD1. The ends lost 4 bases at V and 1 base at J; junction bases unmatched: 3. Germline assignment: CDR1 SGHRS and CDR2 YFSETQ. This CDR3 comprises 15 residues. The CDR3 sequence is CASSHGTGGNTEAFF. In DNA, the CDR3 is TGCGCCAGCAGCCACGGGACAGGGGGGAACACTGAAGCTTTCTTT.

This clonotype was seen ten or more times. J is TRBJ2-7 and V is TRBV12-5; D is possibly TRBD2 (5 bases). Per germline, CDR1 LGHNT and CDR2 FRNRAP. This CDR3 comprises 10 residues. The CDR3 DNA reads TGTGCCAGCGGAAACTACGAGCAGTACTTC. As protein: CASGNYEQYF.

This chain joins TRBV4-2 and TRBJ1-6; 7 positions agree with TRBD1. Germline V gene sequence: CDR1 LGHNA, CDR2 YNFKEQ. The V segment lost 4 bases and the J segment 4 bases; nucleotides outside the gene matches: 10. The CDR3 consists of 17 residues. The CDR3 region is CASSLQPPGQYNSPLHF. The DNA of the CDR3 is TGTGCCAGCAGCCTTCAGCCTCCGGGACAGTATAATTCACCCCTCCACTTT.

The J gene is TRBJ1-4, the V gene TRBV7-9; 8 bases map to TRBD1. Per germline, CDR1 SEHNR and CDR2 FQNEAQ (reference sequence). The ends lost 1 base at V and 5 bases at J; junction bases unmatched: 6. The CDR3 consists of 16 residues. The CDR3, as DNA: TGTGCCAGCAGCTTAGGCGGGACAGGTTACAATGAAAAACTGTTTTTT. Its protein product is CASSLGGTGYNEKLFF.

This clonotype was seen at least ten times. The chain is built from TRBV12-3 or TRBV12-4 and TRBJ1-2; the D gene is possibly TRBD1 (5 bases). The ends were cut back, 8 bases at V and 4 bases at J, with 14 bases in the middle. This CDR3 is 13 amino acids long. CDR3 region: CASLVGGSYGYTF. The CDR3 nucleotides read TGTGCCAGCTTGGTGGGGGGTAGCTATGGCTACACCTTC.

The genes are TRBV12-3 or TRBV12-4 and TRBJ2-3; TRBD2 matches 14 bases. This CDR3 has 19 amino acids. The V gene end was trimmed by 3 bases and the J gene end by 4 bases; junction bases not matched to a gene: 12. The CDR3: CASSFGRVPGLAGADTQYF. CDR3 DNA: TGTGCCAGCAGTTTTGGTCGCGTCCCGGGACTAGCGGGGGCAGATACGCAGTATTTT.

This clonotype was recorded many times. CDR3 residues: CASSLETGGVDEQFF. CDR3 sequence (DNA): TGCGCCAGCAGCTTGGAGACAGGGGGAGTAGATGAGCAGTTCTTC. The rearrangement uses TRBV5-1 and TRBJ2-1; 9 positions agree with TRBD1. The CDR3 covers 15 residues. Germline CDR1 reads SGHRS; CDR2 reads YFSETQ. The V segment lost 0 bases and the J segment 8 bases; nucleotides outside the gene matches: 6.

CDR3 coding DNA: TGTGCCAGTCGGGGCAGTGGCACTAATGAAAAACTGTTTTTT. Translation: CASRGSGTNEKLFF. The J gene is TRBJ1-4, the V gene TRBV19; D may be TRBD1 (5 bases). The V and J ends lost 8 bases and 2 bases respectively, with 12 bases between them. Germline assignment: CDR1 LNHDA and CDR2 SQIVND (reference sequence). The CDR3 has 14 residues.

As DNA, the CDR3 is TGTGCCATCAGTGAGTACAGGGAATTCGAGCAGTACTTC. Translated, it gives CAISEYREFEQYF. V gene TRBV10-3 combines with J gene TRBJ2-7; maybe TRBD1 (6 bases). CDR3 length: 13 amino acids. V dropped 1 base and J dropped 6 bases, with 10 bases sitting between them. Germline values: CDR1 ENHRY, CDR2 SYGVKD.

The chain joins TRBV18 to TRBJ2-1; D unclear. This CDR3 is 14 amino acids long. Trimming stripped 0 bases from V and 4 bases from J, with 7 bases between. CDR1 and CDR2 from the germline V gene are KGHSH and LQKENI. This CDR3 is CASSPPLRYNEQFF. As DNA, the CDR3 is TGTGCCAGCTCACCACCCCTAAGGTACAATGAGCAGTTCTTC. The full variable domain, in which reference TRBV18 and TRBJ2-1 provide the parts outside the CDR3, is NAGVMQNPRHLVRRRGQEARLRCSPMKGHSHVYWYRQLPEEGLKFMVYLQKENIIDESGMPKERFSAEFPKEGPSILRIQQVVRGDSAAYFCASSPPLRYNEQFFGPGTRLTVL.

This clonotype was observed a few times. The V and J genes are TRBV3-1 and TRBJ2-3; 11 bases fit TRBD2. This CDR3 has 16 amino acids. V trimming: 6 bases; J trimming: 0 bases; junction bases outside the gene matches: 5. In germline, CDR1 is LGHDT, CDR2 YNNKEL (reference sequence). This CDR3 is CASSKLAGASTDTQYF. Here the CDR3 DNA reads TGTGCCAGCAGTAAACTAGCGGGGGCTAGCACAGATACGCAGTATTTT.

The chain employs TRBV13 and TRBJ2-5, with 9 positions matching TRBD2. J lost 1 base, V lost 8 bases, and 2 bases had no gene match. CDR3 length equals 13 residues. Germline V CDR1 and CDR2: PRHDT, FYEKMQ (reference sequence). CDR3 in amino acids: CASVAGAQETQYF. Here the CDR3 DNA reads TGTGCCAGCGTAGCGGGGGCCCAAGAGACCCAGTACTTC. The complete variable domain, with remaining parts taken from reference TRBV13 and TRBJ2-5, reads AAGVIQSPRHLIKEKRETATLKCYPIPRHDTVYWYQQGPGQDPQFLISFYEKMQSDKGSIPDRFSAQQFSDYHSELNMSSLELGDSALYFCASVAGAQETQYFGPGTRLLVL.

This rearrangement joins TRBV12-3 or TRBV12-4 to TRBJ1-5; D not resolved. Trimming left V 4 bases short and J 9 bases short, with 19 bases between. There are 15 residues in the CDR3. As DNA, the CDR3 is TGTGCCAGCAGTTCCAACCGTCTAACCTACCCGCCCCAGCATTTT. Protein product: CASSSNRLTYPPQHF.

Only a few counts were recorded for this clonotype. The V gene is TRBV12-3 or TRBV12-4, the J gene TRBJ2-1, with no clear D. The CDR3 has 15 amino acids. Trimming shortened V by 2 bases and J by 4 bases, and 12 bases separated the two germline ends. Here the CDR3 reads CASSLFGATYNEQFF. The CDR3 DNA follows: TGTGCCAGCAGTTTATTCGGCGCGACGTACAATGAGCAGTTCTTC.

In its sample, this clonotype was seen many times. CDR3 protein: CASSLDLGGEQFF. CDR3 in DNA: TGCGCCAGCAGCTTGGATTTGGGGGGTGAGCAGTTCTTC. V is TRBV5-1 and J is TRBJ2-1; D perhaps matches TRBD2 (6 bases). V gave up 0 bases and J gave up 9 bases, with 10 bases separating them. CDR3 length: 13 amino acids. Germline V lookup: CDR1 SGHRS, CDR2 YFSETQ.

This rearrangement joins TRBV6-9 to TRBJ2-3; D not resolved. V was trimmed by 2 bases and J by 1 base, leaving 4 bases between them. CDR1 and CDR2 from the germline V gene are MNHGY and SVAAGI. This CDR3 spans 13 amino acids. CDR3 in amino acids: CASSYMGTDTQYF. The CDR3 coding sequence is TGTGCCAGCAGTTATATGGGCACAGATACGCAGTATTTT.

This clonotype appeared a few times. V gene TRBV10-3 combines with J gene TRBJ1-2; D is possibly TRBD1 (5 bases). Germline CDR1 reads ENHRY; CDR2 reads SYGVKD. V was trimmed by 2 bases and J by 8 bases, leaving 21 bases between them. This CDR3 comprises 16 residues. The chain's CDR3 is CAISEPTAGGPAGYTF. In nucleotides, the CDR3 is TGTGCCATCAGTGAGCCCACCGCGGGGGGTCCCGCCGGCTACACCTTC.

V is TRBV3-1 and J is TRBJ2-3, with 8 bases fitting TRBD2. Germline V gene data show CDR1 as LGHDT and CDR2 as YNNKEL (reference sequence). The CDR3 is made up of 18 amino acids. V shed 1 base, J shed 4 bases, and the junction held 13 bases outside the gene matches. DNA for the CDR3: TGTGCCAGCAGCCAAGTCTCCTCGGGGCGGGGGGCCTCAGATACGCAGTATTTT. This gives the protein CASSQVSSGRGASDTQYF.

This clonotype was observed many times. The chain joins TRBV12-3 or TRBV12-4 to TRBJ2-2, with D possibly being TRBD2 (5 bases). V lost 8 bases and J lost 8, with 12 bases in between. This CDR3 contains 12 residues. CDR3 residues: CASGKGGGELFF. The DNA of the CDR3 is TGTGCCAGCGGAAAGGGCGGGGGGGAGCTGTTTTTT.

This clonotype was counted at least ten times. This rearrangement joins TRBV3-1 to TRBJ1-2; D is perhaps TRBD1 (5 bases). The CDR3 is made up of 14 amino acids. Looked up from germline, CDR1 is LGHDT and CDR2 is YNNKEL (reference sequence). Trimming removed 1 base at V and 5 bases at J, with 11 bases between. The CDR3 DNA reads TGTGCCAGCAGCCAAGGTTCCGGGACTTATGGCTACACCTTC. It encodes CASSQGSGTYGYTF.

Note on this clonotype: This clone may be a read error of a much larger clone one base away. This chain connects TRBV6-4 to TRBJ1-5; D gene uncertain. The CDR3 has 13 residues. Per the germline V gene, CDR1 is MRHNA and CDR2 is SNTAGT. The CDR3 coding sequence is TGTGCCGGCAGCGCAGAGAGCAATCAGCCCCAGCATTTT. It translates to CAGSAESNQPQHF.

This clonotype has only a few counts. The rearrangement links TRBV4-1 to TRBJ2-3, with 9 bases fitting TRBD2. Trimming removed 0 bases from V and 6 bases from J; junction bases left unmatched: 13. CDR1 MGHRA and CDR2 YSYEKL come from the germline V gene. The CDR3 contains 18 residues. CDR3 DNA: TGCGCCAGCAGCCAAGACGCGCAGCGGGGGGTTCGAGGGGATACGCAGTATTTT. Its translation: CASSQDAQRGVRGDTQYF.

At least ten counts were recorded for this clonotype. The rearrangement links TRBV6-1 to TRBJ1-2; D ambiguous. This CDR3 is 13 amino acids long. Trimming shortened V by 6 bases and J by 0 bases, and 8 bases separated the two germline ends. The germline V gene has CDR1 MNHNS and CDR2 SASEGT. The CDR3 DNA follows: TGTGCCAGCAGAGCCAGTCCTAACTATGGCTACACCTTC. Its protein product is CASRASPNYGYTF.

Many counts were recorded for this clonotype. This rearrangement joins TRBV2 to TRBJ2-7; D ambiguous. In germline, CDR1 is SNHLY, CDR2 FYNNEI. The length of the CDR3 is 13 residues. Trimming left V 4 bases short and J 7 bases short, with 14 bases between. CDR3 nucleotide sequence: TGTGCCAGCAGTGTCGGGCCCTTCGGGGAGCAGTACTTC. Its protein is CASSVGPFGEQYF. Full variable domain (outside the CDR3, taken from reference TRBV2 and TRBJ2-7): EPEVTQTPSHQVTQMGQEVILRCVPISNHLYFYWYRQILGQKVEFLVSFYNNEISEKSEIFDDQFSVERPDGSNFTLKIRSTKLEDSAMYFCASSVGPFGEQYFGPGTRLTVT.

This clonotype was detected a few times. The rearrangement uses TRBV12-5 and TRBJ1-1; TRBD1 aligns across 10 bases. Germline CDR1 and CDR2: LGHNT and FRNRAP. This CDR3 has 17 residues. V shed 7 bases and J 0 bases; nucleotides not matched to a gene: 11. This CDR3 is CASAPGTGVVMNTEAFF. As DNA, the CDR3 is TGTGCTAGTGCCCCCGGGACAGGGGTGGTTATGAACACTGAAGCTTTCTTT.